Below, 9 T cell receptor beta chains from the same sample are listed, as sequenced in a study of Graves' ophthalmopathy and Graves' hyperthyroidism. Amplification of TCR beta CDR3 regions used RNA transcripts. An initial RT-PCR round employing HTBI primers preceded a second-round multiplex PCR. A single record per CDR3 protein comes from TCRdb applying MiXCR to the multiplex PCR reads. Here the sample spans 230,000 or so distinct CDR3 sequences, around 42% being singletons. Sequences were obtained from peripheral blood. Receptor source: an adult man with Graves' ophthalmopathy.

CDR3 bases: TGTGCCAGCCTTAGTTCCTACGAGCAGTACTTC. This translates into CASLSSYEQYF. The chain joins TRBV10-3 to TRBJ2-7; the D is unclear. Trimming took 10 bases from V and 1 from J, leaving 8 bases between them. Per the germline V gene, CDR1 is ENHRY and CDR2 is SYGVKD. The CDR3 runs to 11 residues.

This clonotype was found a few times. The V and J genes are TRBV29-1 and TRBJ1-2; TRBD1 matches 9 bases. The germline gives CDR1 SQVTM, CDR2 ANQGSEA. V was pared by 5 bases and J by 8 bases, with 9 bases of the junction left unmatched. CDR3 length: 13 amino acids. The CDR3 bases are TGCAGCGTTCCCGGACAGGGGAAATACGGCTACACCTTC. This sequence encodes CSVPGQGKYGYTF.

This clonotype has a handful of counts. V gene TRBV7-2 combines with J gene TRBJ2-7; D gene ambiguous. The CDR3 loop spans 14 amino acids. Germline V gene lookup returns CDR1 SGHTA and CDR2 FQGNSA. Trimming removed 3 bases from V and 6 bases from J, with 15 bases in between. In DNA form, the CDR3 reads TGTGCCAGCAGCTTCACCCAGGTCCACCGCGAGCAGTACTTC. Translating it yields CASSFTQVHREQYF.

The table lists this clonotype with many counts. The rearrangement links TRBV7-9 to TRBJ2-7; D might be TRBD2 (5 bases). The germline CDR1 and CDR2 sequences are SEHNR and FQNEAQ (reference sequence). V was pared by 10 bases and J by 9 bases, with 16 bases between. This CDR3 region has 11 residues. CDR3 protein: CATRGDSAQYF. CDR3 DNA: TGTGCCACCCGTGGAGATAGCGCGCAGTACTTC.

This clonotype has more than one count but fewer than ten. J is TRBJ1-5 and V is TRBV2; unclear D gene. Germline CDR1 SNHLY, CDR2 FYNNEI. The length of the CDR3 is 14 residues. The V gene lost 4 bases and the J gene lost 6 bases, with 13 bases spanning the gap. The CDR3 region is CASSGAGVGQPQHF. The CDR3 nucleotides read TGTGCCAGCAGTGGAGCAGGAGTGGGTCAGCCCCAGCATTTT.

The V call is TRBV25-1, the J call TRBJ2-5; D is possibly TRBD1 (6 bases). The CDR3 extends over 15 amino acids. V gave up 5 bases and J gave up 4 bases, with 17 bases separating them. Germline CDR1 MGHDK, CDR2 SYGVNS. The CDR3 bases are TGTGCCAGCAGTTTCCCCGGAACAGGGATAGAGACCCAGTACTTC. Encoded protein: CASSFPGTGIETQYF.

The chain combines TRBV25-1 with TRBJ1-1; the match to TRBD1 covers 9 bases. CDR3 size: 16 residues. Germline V gene lookup returns CDR1 MGHDK and CDR2 SYGVNS. With V trimmed by 4 bases and J by 7 bases, 13 bases remained unmatched. This chain's CDR3 is CASSGFPGTGTGEAFF. CDR3 DNA sequence: TGTGCCAGCAGTGGATTCCCCGGGACAGGGACTGGTGAAGCTTTCTTT.

A note on this clonotype: As the CDR3 is not closed by the conserved phenylalanine or tryptophan, this likely results from a read error. The rearrangement joins TRBV19 to TRBJ2-7, with TRBD2 identical over 7 bases. Germline CDR1 reads LNHDA; CDR2 reads SQIVND (reference sequence). With V trimmed by 5 bases and J by 3 bases, 10 bases remained unmatched. The length of the CDR3 is 15 residues. The CDR3 here is CASSFGRAGNYEQYS. CDR3 bases: TGTGCCAGTAGTTTTGGGAGGGCAGGGAACTACGAGCAGTACTCC.

The CDR3 loop is CASSQDSQGVGTEAFF. CDR3 coding DNA: TGTGCCAGCAGCCAAGATTCACAGGGAGTGGGCACTGAAGCTTTCTTT. The chain links TRBV7-9 to TRBJ1-1, with a weak D call TRBD1 (6 bases). Between the trimmed V and J ends, which lost 5 bases and 4 bases, there was a span of 20 bases. CDR1 is SEHNR, CDR2 FQNEAQ, per germline (reference sequence). The CDR3 extends over 16 amino acids. Full variable domain (remainder filled in from reference TRBV7-9 and TRBJ1-1): DTGVSQNPRHKITKRGQNVTFRCDPISEHNRLYWYRQTLGQGPEFLTYFQNEAQLEKSRLLSDRFSAERPKGSFSTLEIQRTEQGDSAMYLCASSQDSQGVGTEAFFGQGTRLTVV.